Listed below are T cell receptor beta chains from one sample, sequenced in a study of shared clonotypes between healthy human individuals. The method was immunoSEQ multiplex PCR; TCRdb's version includes in-frame clones alone and lacks a portion of them. The data show roughly 1 million clones, around 76% seen once. Sample: memory CD4+ T cells sorted from blood. All receptors derive from a man aged 18 to 29 in good health. CDR3s include the opening cysteine and the closing phenylalanine or tryptophan. A D gene is named only where the DNA matches it firmly. Clone size is shown for a subset of rows, as once, few, many or a class of expanded clone.

cdr3_length d_call clone_size j_call v_call cdr3_aa cdr3_nt
18 TRBD2 NA TRBJ2-3 TRBV6-1 CASSEDVTAGGSTDTQYF TGTGCCAGCAGTGAAGATGTTACGGCGGGGGGGAGCACAGATACGCAGTATTTT
14 TRBD1 NA TRBJ2-2 TRBV30 CAGTGGGYTGELFF TGTGCCGGGACAGGGGGCGGTTACACCGGGGAGCTGTTTTTT
13 TRBD2 once TRBJ2-3 TRBV5-4 CASSLSGSATQYF TGTGCCAGCAGCTTGAGCGGGAGCGCTACGCAGTATTTT
14 TRBD1 NA TRBJ1-5 TRBV6-5 CASSRDSRTRPQHF TGTGCCAGCAGCAGGGACAGTAGAACACGGCCCCAGCATTTT
13 NA many TRBJ2-1 TRBV11-3 CASSLFQGNEQFF TGTGCCAGCAGCTTATTCCAGGGGAATGAGCAGTTCTTC
13 NA NA TRBJ1-3 TRBV27 CASSPPGGNTIYF TGTGCCAGCAGCCCCCCGGGCGGAAACACCATATATTTT
14 NA once TRBJ2-1 TRBV10-2 CASSGREWNNEQFF TGCGCCAGCAGTGGGCGGGAATGGAACAATGAGCAGTTCTTC
11 TRBD1 NA TRBJ2-2 TRBV10-2 CASQDRDGLFF TGCGCCAGCCAGGACAGGGACGGGCTGTTTTTT
16 TRBD1 NA TRBJ1-1 TRBV10-3 CAIRNPGTGDPPGTFF TGTGCCATCAGAAATCCCGGGACAGGGGACCCCCCCGGAACTTTCTTT
11 NA NA TRBJ2-1 TRBV6-1 CASSEPIEQFF TGTGCCAGCAGTGAACCAATTGAGCAGTTCTTC
16 NA NA TRBJ2-1 TRBV5-6 CASSRGISGSYNEQFF TGTGCCAGCAGCCGGGGGATTAGCGGCTCCTACAATGAGCAGTTCTTC
14 NA NA TRBJ2-7 TRBV18 CASSRGGPTYEQYF TGTGCCAGCTCACGGGGAGGCCCTACTTACGAGCAGTACTTC
15 TRBD1 NA TRBJ2-7 TRBV2 CASSVGQGRFVEQYF TGTGCCAGCAGTGTGGGACAGGGGCGGTTTGTCGAGCAGTACTTC
12 NA NA TRBJ1-2 TRBV19 CASSQGTHGYTF TGTGCCAGTTCGCAGGGAACTCATGGCTACACCTTC
14 NA few TRBJ2-3 TRBV4-3 CASSVLGVQDTQYF TGCGCCAGCAGCGTACTAGGGGTGCAAGATACGCAGTATTTT
16 TRBD1 NA TRBJ2-2 TRBV6-4 CASSDGRGPNTGELFF TGTGCCAGCAGTGACGGTAGGGGGCCCAACACCGGGGAGCTGTTTTTT
16 TRBD2 NA TRBJ2-5 TRBV7-9 CASSLAGTSGGETQYF TGTGCCAGCAGCTTGGCCGGGACTAGTGGGGGAGAGACCCAGTACTTC
13 NA once TRBJ1-2 TRBV29-1 CSVEDKWGYGYTF TGCAGCGTTGAGGACAAGTGGGGCTATGGCTACACCTTC
15 TRBD2 NA TRBJ2-7 TRBV10-2 CASSEPSGSDYEQYF TGCGCCAGCAGTGAGCCTAGCGGGAGTGACTACGAGCAGTACTTC
15 TRBD2 NA TRBJ2-5 TRBV5-1 CASSLLAGARETQYF TGCGCCAGCAGCCTACTAGCGGGGGCAAGGGAGACCCAGTACTTC
13 NA NA TRBJ2-1 TRBV10-3 CAISGLALDEQFF TGTGCCATCTCAGGCCTAGCCCTGGATGAGCAGTTCTTC
12 NA NA TRBJ1-5 TRBV7-8 CASSFTGQPQHF TGTGCCAGCAGCTTCACTGGACAGCCCCAGCATTTT
14 TRBD1 few TRBJ1-4 TRBV18 CASSVNRGNEKLFF TGTGCCAGCTCAGTCAACAGGGGGAATGAAAAACTGTTTTTT
14 NA NA TRBJ2-5 TRBV2 CASSRGPTQETQYF TGTGCCAGCAGTAGGGGACCTACCCAAGAGACCCAGTACTTC
13 NA NA TRBJ2-7 TRBV5-1 CASGRGRDYEQYF TGCGCCAGCGGTCGTGGACGAGACTACGAGCAGTACTTC
14 NA NA TRBJ1-2 TRBV2 CASSVSNKNYGYTF TGTGCCAGCAGTGTATCTAATAAAAACTATGGCTACACCTTC
15 NA NA TRBJ1-6 TRBV28 CASRPPGTGNSPLHF TGTGCCAGCAGGCCCCCTGGGACGGGAAATTCACCCCTCCACTTT
13 NA NA TRBJ2-3 TRBV10-1 CASSELPGGTQYF TGCGCCAGCAGTGAGTTGCCCGGGGGTACGCAGTATTTT
13 NA NA TRBJ1-2 TRBV6-5 CASSPTQGHGYTF TGTGCCAGCAGTCCAACCCAAGGCCATGGCTACACCTTC
13 NA NA TRBJ1-4 TRBV5-1 CASSLGRAEKLFF TGCGCCAGCAGCTTGGGGAGGGCTGAAAAACTGTTTTTT
17 NA NA TRBJ1-5 TRBV7-8 CASSYLPGTAMNQPQHF TGTGCCAGCAGCTATCTTCCCGGGACGGCGATGAATCAGCCCCAGCATTTT
15 TRBD1 NA TRBJ2-7 TRBV19 CASSMLQGGTYEQYF TGTGCCAGTAGTATGTTACAGGGGGGTACCTACGAGCAGTACTTC
14 TRBD1 NA TRBJ1-3 TRBV11-2 CASSGQGLGNTIYF TGTGCCAGCAGCGGACAGGGGCTCGGAAACACCATATATTTT
15 NA NA TRBJ1-2 TRBV11-2 CASSRSDTGNYGYTF TGTGCCAGCTCCCGGAGTGATACAGGGAACTATGGCTACACCTTC
16 NA NA TRBJ1-2 TRBV15 CATSRDLVVRGYGYTF TGTGCCACCAGCAGAGATTTAGTCGTTCGGGGCTATGGCTACACCTTC
15 TRBD2 few TRBJ2-3 TRBV30 CASKTSGRARDTQYF TGTGCCTCCAAGACTAGCGGGAGGGCCAGAGATACGCAGTATTTT
13 TRBD1 NA TRBJ2-7 TRBV5-1 CASSLVQGNEQYF TGCGCCAGCAGCTTGGTACAGGGGAACGAGCAGTACTTC
13 NA NA TRBJ2-3 TRBV28 CATKEGNTDTQYF TGTGCCACCAAGGAAGGGAACACAGATACGCAGTATTTT
15 NA few TRBJ1-2 TRBV6-6 CASSYSTQGNYGYTF TGTGCCAGCAGTTACTCGACACAGGGCAACTATGGCTACACCTTC
16 TRBD2 once TRBJ2-3 TRBV9 CASSVRLGGSTDTQYF TGTGCCAGCAGCGTACGCCTGGGCGGGAGTACAGATACGCAGTATTTT
14 TRBD2 NA TRBJ2-5 TRBV2 CASNIGLDSETQYF TGTGCCAGCAACATTGGACTAGACTCCGAGACCCAGTACTTC
17 TRBD2 NA TRBJ2-7 TRBV11-2 CASSLDRTSPRSSEQYF TGTGCCAGCAGCTTAGATCGGACTAGCCCTCGATCGAGCGAGCAGTACTTC
15 NA few TRBJ2-2 TRBV11-2 CASSPTRRDTGELFF TGTGCCAGCAGTCCTACACGGCGGGACACCGGGGAGCTGTTTTTT
16 NA NA TRBJ1-4 TRBV5-1 CASSSTASATNEKLFF TGCGCCAGCAGTTCGACAGCTAGTGCAACTAATGAAAAACTGTTTTTT
16 NA NA TRBJ2-1 TRBV7-3 CASSLNGRRDYNEQFF TGTGCCAGCAGCTTAAATGGCCGACGAGATTACAATGAGCAGTTCTTC
14 TRBD1 NA TRBJ1-1 TRBV10-1 CASSENPLDREAFF TGCGCCAGCAGTGAGAACCCTTTGGACAGGGAAGCTTTCTTT
15 NA NA TRBJ1-1 TRBV5-4 CASYDPKRGNTEAFF TGTGCCAGCTACGACCCAAAGCGGGGTAACACTGAAGCTTTCTTT
14 NA NA TRBJ1-3 TRBV9 CASSVGDNGNTIYF TGTGCCAGCAGCGTAGGGGACAACGGAAACACCATATATTTT
14 NA NA TRBJ1-5 TRBV19 CASSIAGDGQPQHF TGTGCCAGTAGTATTGCAGGGGATGGACAGCCCCAGCATTTT
14 TRBD2 NA TRBJ2-1 TRBV5-1 CASSGTSGFGEQFF TGCGCCAGCAGCGGGACTAGCGGGTTTGGTGAGCAGTTCTTC
17 NA NA TRBJ2-6 TRBV9 CASSVDGSSGGANVLTF TGTGCCAGCAGCGTTGACGGAAGCTCGGGTGGGGCCAACGTCCTGACTTTC
14 NA NA TRBJ1-4 TRBV28 CASSPPGSGIKLFF TGTGCCAGCAGTCCGCCGGGGTCGGGGATAAAACTGTTTTTT
16 TRBD1 NA TRBJ2-1 TRBV5-1 CASSLVDRGLHHEQFF TGCGCCAGCAGCTTGGTGGACAGGGGGCTTCACCATGAGCAGTTCTTC
13 NA NA TRBJ1-2 TRBV2 CASSPADSHGYTF TGTGCCAGCAGTCCCGCCGACAGCCATGGCTACACCTTC
11 NA NA TRBJ2-1 TRBV20-1 CSARLMELQFF TGCAGTGCTAGACTCATGGAACTGCAGTTCTTC
13 TRBD1 NA TRBJ2-7 TRBV6-4 CASSRDRASEQYF TGTGCCAGCAGTCGGGACAGGGCTAGCGAGCAGTACTTC
14 NA NA TRBJ1-6 TRBV5-1 CASSSGTHNSPLHF TGCGCCAGCAGCTCCGGGACACATAATTCACCCCTCCACTTT